This T cell receptor beta chain comes out of a study of CD4 T cells in relation to SARS-CoV-2 and coronaviruses. Unmatched junction bases numbered 7, after V lost 5 bases and J lost 6 bases. Germline assignment: CDR1 LGHDT and CDR2 YNNKEL (reference sequence). This CDR3 is built from 14 residues. Libraries were prepared by immunoSEQ multiplex PCR; TCRdb keeps only in-frame clonotypes and omits some of them. Here the sample spans some 45,000 clones, roughly 82% being singletons. Roughly 10^5 naive or memory CD4+ cells were cultured with CEF peptides for about nine days. On this clone itself: Its matching antigen is unknown.

The sample comprised naive CD4+ T cells from PBMCs, cultured in vitro. This sample's subset: naive CD4+ T cells isolated by negative enrichment. The TCR was taken from an adult with COVID-19. This chain links TRBV3-1 (or the pseudogene TRBV3-2) with TRBJ2-7, with TRBD1 identical over 10 bases. The CDR3 reads CASSIGTGAGEQYF. CDR3 nucleotide sequence: TGTGCCAGCAGCATCGGGACAGGGGCCGGCGAGCAGTACTTC.